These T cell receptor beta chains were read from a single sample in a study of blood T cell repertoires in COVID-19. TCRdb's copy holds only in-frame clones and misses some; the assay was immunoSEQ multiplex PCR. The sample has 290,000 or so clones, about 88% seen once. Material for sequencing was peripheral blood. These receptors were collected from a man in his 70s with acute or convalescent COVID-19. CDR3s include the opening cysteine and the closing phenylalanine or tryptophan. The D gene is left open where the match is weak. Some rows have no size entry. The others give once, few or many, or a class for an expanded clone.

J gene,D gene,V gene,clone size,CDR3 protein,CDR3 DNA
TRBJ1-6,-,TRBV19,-,CASSIIPSSYNSPLHF,TGTGCCAGTAGTATCATTCCGAGCTCCTATAATTCACCCCTCCACTTT
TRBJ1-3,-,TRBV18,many,CASSPQTDTSSGNTIYF,TGTGCCAGCTCACCTCAGACGGACACGAGCTCTGGAAACACCATATATTTT
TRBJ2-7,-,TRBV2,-,CASSAQDYEQYF,TGTGCCAGCAGTGCACAGGACTACGAGCAGTACTTC
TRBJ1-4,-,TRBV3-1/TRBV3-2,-,CASSTRLGGEKLFF,TGTGCCAGCAGCACACGCCTGGGGGGAGAAAAACTGTTTTTT
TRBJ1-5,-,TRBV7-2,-,CASSFFPGQGNQPQHF,TGTGCCAGCAGCTTCTTTCCGGGACAAGGCAATCAGCCCCAGCATTTT
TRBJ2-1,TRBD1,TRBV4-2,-,CASSQEATGLYNEQFF,TGTGCCAGCAGCCAAGAAGCGACAGGGTTATACAATGAGCAGTTCTTC
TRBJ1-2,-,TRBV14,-,CASSPFHRVDYGYTF,TGTGCCAGCAGCCCATTTCACAGGGTTGACTATGGCTACACCTTC
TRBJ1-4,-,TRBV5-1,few,CASILKGDEKLFF,TGCGCCAGCATCCTAAAGGGGGATGAAAAACTGTTTTTT
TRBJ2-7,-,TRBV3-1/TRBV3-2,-,CASSQDRVYAYEQYF,TGTGCCAGCAGCCAAGACAGGGTTTATGCCTACGAGCAGTACTTC
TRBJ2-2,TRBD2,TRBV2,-,CASTRTSGGAETGELFF,TGTGCCAGCACCAGGACTAGCGGGGGGGCCGAAACCGGGGAGCTGTTTTTT
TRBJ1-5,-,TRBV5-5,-,CASSENSRPQHF,TGTGCCAGCAGCGAGAATTCTAGGCCCCAGCATTTT
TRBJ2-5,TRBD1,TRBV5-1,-,CASSPTGFQETQYF,TGCGCCAGCAGCCCGACAGGGTTCCAGGAGACCCAGTACTTC
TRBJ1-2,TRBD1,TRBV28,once,CASSFAGQQYYYGYTF,TGTGCCAGCAGTTTCGCGGGACAGCAGTACTACTATGGCTACACCTTC
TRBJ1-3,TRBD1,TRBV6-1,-,CASREPGQRLYSGNTIYF,TGTGCCAGCAGGGAACCGGGACAGCGCCTATACTCTGGAAACACCATATATTTT
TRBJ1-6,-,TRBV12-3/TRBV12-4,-,CASSFDSSTPLHF,TGTGCCAGCAGTTTCGACAGCAGCACACCCCTCCACTTT
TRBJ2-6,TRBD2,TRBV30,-,CACARGGSGANVLTF,TGTGCCTGTGCCCGGGGGGGGTCTGGGGCCAACGTCCTGACTTTC
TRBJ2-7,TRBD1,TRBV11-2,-,CASSLPGQGNEQYF,TGTGCCAGCAGCTTACCGGGACAGGGAAACGAGCAGTACTTC
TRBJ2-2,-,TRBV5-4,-,CASSPGQRNTGELFF,TGTGCCAGCAGCCCGGGACAAAGAAACACCGGGGAGCTGTTTTTT
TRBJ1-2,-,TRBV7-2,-,CASSLEASGGRRGYTF,TGTGCCAGCAGCTTAGAGGCCTCCGGGGGGCGGAGGGGCTACACCTTC
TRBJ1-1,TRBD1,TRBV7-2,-,CASSSTGGHSEAFF,TGTGCCAGCAGCTCAACAGGGGGCCACAGCGAAGCTTTCTTT
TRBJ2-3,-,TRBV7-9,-,CASSFLGGSTDTQYF,TGTGCCAGCAGCTTTTTGGGCGGGAGCACAGATACGCAGTATTTT
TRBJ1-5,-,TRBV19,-,CASSQGSPPLNQPQHF,TGTGCCAGTAGTCAGGGTTCCCCCCCGCTGAATCAGCCCCAGCATTTT
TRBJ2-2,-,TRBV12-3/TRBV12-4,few,CASSLLSGELFF,TGTGCCAGCAGTTTACTCTCTGGGGAGCTGTTTTTT
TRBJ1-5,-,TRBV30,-,CAWSLGGNQPQHF,TGTGCCTGGAGTCTAGGAGGCAATCAGCCCCAGCATTTT
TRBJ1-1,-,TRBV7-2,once,CASSFPVNTEAFF,TGTGCCAGCAGCTTTCCTGTGAACACTGAAGCTTTCTTT
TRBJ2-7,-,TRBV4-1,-,CASSQAPRGYEQYF,TGCGCCAGCAGCCAAGCCCCGCGGGGCTACGAGCAGTACTTC
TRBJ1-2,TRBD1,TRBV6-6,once,CASSYSGQGNPYGYTF,TGTGCCAGCAGTTACTCAGGACAGGGCAATCCCTATGGCTACACCTTC
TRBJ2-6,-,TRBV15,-,CATSNTPTDWISGANVLTF,TGTGCCACCAGCAACACACCGACAGACTGGATCTCTGGGGCCAACGTCCTGACTTTC
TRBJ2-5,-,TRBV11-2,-,CASSLVGVGETQYF,TGTGCCAGCAGCTTAGTAGGGGTCGGGGAGACCCAGTACTTC
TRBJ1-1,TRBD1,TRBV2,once,CASSEGQGRTEAFF,TGTGCCAGCAGCGAAGGACAGGGGAGGACTGAAGCTTTCTTT
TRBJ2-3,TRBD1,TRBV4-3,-,CASNKGQHYTDTQYF,TGCGCCAGCAACAAGGGACAGCATTACACAGATACGCAGTATTTT
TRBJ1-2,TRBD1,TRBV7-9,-,CASSLTPTQGYGYTF,TGTGCCAGCAGCTTAACCCCAACACAGGGGTATGGCTACACCTTC
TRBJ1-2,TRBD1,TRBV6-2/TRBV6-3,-,CASSYHKRTGAYGYTF,TGTGCCAGCAGTTACCATAAGAGGACAGGGGCCTATGGCTACACCTTC
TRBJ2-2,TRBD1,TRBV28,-,CAIQGYEAGELFF,TGTGCCATACAGGGGTACGAAGCCGGGGAGCTGTTTTTT
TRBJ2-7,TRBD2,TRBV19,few,CASSMTSGATYEQYF,TGTGCCAGTAGTATGACTAGCGGGGCCACCTACGAGCAGTACTTC
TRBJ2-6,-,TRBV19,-,CASSHRTAGPSGANVLTF,TGTGCCAGTAGTCACAGGACGGCAGGCCCCTCTGGGGCCAACGTCCTGACTTTC
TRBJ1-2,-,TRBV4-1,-,CASSPPVGGNGYTF,TGCGCCAGCAGCCCCCCTGTGGGAGGGAACGGCTACACCTTC
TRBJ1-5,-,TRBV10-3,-,CAISEGAGNQPQHF,TGTGCCATCAGTGAAGGGGCAGGGAATCAGCCCCAGCATTTT
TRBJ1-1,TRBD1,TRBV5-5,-,CASSPGTAGSFF,TGTGCCAGCAGCCCCGGGACAGCCGGATCTTTCTTT
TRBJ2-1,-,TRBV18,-,CASSPSGRARNEQFF,TGTGCCAGCTCACCATCCGGGAGAGCAAGGAATGAGCAGTTCTTC
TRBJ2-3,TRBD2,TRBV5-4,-,CASSSGGAGSGSSDTQYF,TGTGCCAGCAGCTCTGGGGGGGCAGGGAGCGGGAGTTCAGATACGCAGTATTTT